This T cell receptor beta chain was identified during a study of CD8 T cells in ankylosing spondylitis. Whole-study findings and limits: A subset of motif variants has previously been described in the synovial fluid and blood of reactive arthritis.

TCRdb re-called the 5' RACE reads with MiXCR, one entry per CDR3 protein. The table has about 42,000 distinct CDR3 sequences, 4% seen once. The CDR3 is made up of 13 amino acids. Germline V lookup: CDR1 SGDLS, CDR2 YYNGEE. V was cut by 6 bases and J by 2 bases, with 10 bases left in between. This clonotype showed up many times. The antigen remains undetermined. This receptor was taken from a female donor with ankylosing spondylitis or in good health (not recorded which). Source material: blood, either unsorted or a sorted T cell fraction (not recorded which). The chain has TRBV9 and TRBJ2-3; possibly TRBD2 for D (5 bases). The CDR3, as DNA: TGTGCCAGCATCGATCGGGACACAGATACGCAGTATTTT. Translating gives CASIDRDTDTQYF.